The source of this T cell receptor beta chain is a study of beta chain features in type 1 diabetes. Looking at the study overall: Regarding age, gender and cell yields, patients proved similar to healthy donors.

In its sample, this clone was seen a few times. Its antigen is not identified. The germline V gene has CDR1 MDHEN and CDR2 SYDVKM. The length of the CDR3 is 13 residues. The V end was cut by 1 base, the J end by 8 bases, with 11 bases between. Since all of the isolated RNA was reverse transcribed, expressed TCRB transcripts were what got sequenced. The assay was immunoSEQ multiplex PCR, and TCRdb's table has in-frame clones only and misses some. The sample has under 950,000 clones; around a sixth are singletons. One heparinised draw of blood, averaging about 110 mL, came from each donor. Study results and caveats: More deletions and fewer insertions at VDJ junctions were seen in type 1 diabetes patients.

Material: naive CD4+ T cells from blood. This TCR was sampled from a woman younger than 35 in good health. This chain connects TRBV28 to TRBJ1-2; D gene unclear. The CDR3 protein is CASSLFDARGYTF. The CDR3 coding sequence is TGTGCCAGCAGTTTATTTGATGCGAGGGGCTACACCTTC.